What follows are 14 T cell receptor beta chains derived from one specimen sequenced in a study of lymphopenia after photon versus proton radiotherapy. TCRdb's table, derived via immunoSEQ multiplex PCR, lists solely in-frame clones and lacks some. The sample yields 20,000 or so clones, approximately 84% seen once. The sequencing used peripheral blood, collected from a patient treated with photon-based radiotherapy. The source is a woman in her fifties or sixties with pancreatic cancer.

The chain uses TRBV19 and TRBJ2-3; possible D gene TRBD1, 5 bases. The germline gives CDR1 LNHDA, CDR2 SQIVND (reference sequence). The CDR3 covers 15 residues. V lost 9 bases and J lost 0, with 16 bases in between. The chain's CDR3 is CASPTGKTSTDTQYF. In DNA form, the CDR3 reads TGTGCCAGCCCTACAGGAAAAACTAGCACAGATACGCAGTATTTT. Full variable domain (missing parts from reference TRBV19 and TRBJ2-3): DGGITQSPKYLFRKEGQNVTLSCEQNLNHDAMYWYRQDPGQGLRLIYYSQIVNDFQKGDIAEGYSVSREKKESFPLTVTSAQKNPTAFYLCASPTGKTSTDTQYFGPGTRLTVL.

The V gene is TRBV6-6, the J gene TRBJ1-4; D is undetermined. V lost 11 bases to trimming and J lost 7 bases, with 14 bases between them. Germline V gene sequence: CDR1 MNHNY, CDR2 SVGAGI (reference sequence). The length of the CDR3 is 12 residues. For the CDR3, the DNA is TGTGCCGGCGGCCTGACGGTTGAAAAACTGTTTTTT. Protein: CAGGLTVEKLFF.

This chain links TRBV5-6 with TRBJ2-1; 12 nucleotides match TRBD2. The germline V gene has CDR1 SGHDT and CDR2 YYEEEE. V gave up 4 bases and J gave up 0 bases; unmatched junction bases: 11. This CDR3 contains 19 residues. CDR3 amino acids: CASSPDLAGGFSSYNEQFF. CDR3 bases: TGTGCCAGCAGCCCGGATCTAGCGGGAGGGTTTAGCTCCTACAATGAGCAGTTCTTC.

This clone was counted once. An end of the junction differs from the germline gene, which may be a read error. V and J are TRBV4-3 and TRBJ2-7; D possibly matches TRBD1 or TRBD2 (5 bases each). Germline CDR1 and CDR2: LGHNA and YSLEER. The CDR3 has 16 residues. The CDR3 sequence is CASSEEGSGRAYEQYF. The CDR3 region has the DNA TGCGCCAGCAGCGAAGAGGGGTCGGGGCGGGCCTACGAGCAGTACTTC.

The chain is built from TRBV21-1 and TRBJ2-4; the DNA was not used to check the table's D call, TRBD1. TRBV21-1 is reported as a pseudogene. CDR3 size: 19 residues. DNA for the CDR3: TGTGCCAGCAGCAAAAAAGACAGGGGGAAATCTCTAGCCAAAAACATTCAGTACTTC. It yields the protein CASSKKDRGKSLAKNIQYF.

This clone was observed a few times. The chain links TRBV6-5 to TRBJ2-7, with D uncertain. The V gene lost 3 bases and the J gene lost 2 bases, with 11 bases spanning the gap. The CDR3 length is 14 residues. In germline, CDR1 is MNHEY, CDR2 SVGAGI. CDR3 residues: CASSYGRKAYEQYF. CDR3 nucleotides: TGTGCCAGCAGTTATGGGCGGAAAGCCTACGAGCAGTACTTC.

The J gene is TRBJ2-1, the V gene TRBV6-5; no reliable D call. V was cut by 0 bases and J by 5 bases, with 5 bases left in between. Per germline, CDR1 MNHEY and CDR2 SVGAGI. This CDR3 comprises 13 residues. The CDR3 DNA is TGTGCCAGCAGTTACTCCCACGACAATGAGCAGTTCTTC. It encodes CASSYSHDNEQFF.

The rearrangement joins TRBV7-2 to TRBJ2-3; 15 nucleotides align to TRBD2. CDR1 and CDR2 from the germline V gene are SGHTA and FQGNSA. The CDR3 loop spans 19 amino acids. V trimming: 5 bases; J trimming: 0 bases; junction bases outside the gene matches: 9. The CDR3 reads CASSLPGLAGGPSTDTQYF. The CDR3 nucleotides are TGTGCCAGCAGCCTACCAGGACTAGCGGGAGGGCCGAGCACAGATACGCAGTATTTT.

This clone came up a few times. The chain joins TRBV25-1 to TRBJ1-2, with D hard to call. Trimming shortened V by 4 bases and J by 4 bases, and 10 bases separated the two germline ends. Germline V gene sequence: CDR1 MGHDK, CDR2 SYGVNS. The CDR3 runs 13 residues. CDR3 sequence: CASSAVVSYGYTF. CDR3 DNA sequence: TGTGCCAGCAGTGCGGTAGTTAGCTATGGCTACACCTTC.

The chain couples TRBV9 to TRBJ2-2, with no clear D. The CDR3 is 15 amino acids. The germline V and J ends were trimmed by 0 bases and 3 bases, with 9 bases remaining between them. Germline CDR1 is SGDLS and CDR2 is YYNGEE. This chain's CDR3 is CASSVGRIHTGELFF. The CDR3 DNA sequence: TGTGCCAGCAGCGTAGGCAGGATCCACACCGGGGAGCTGTTTTTT.

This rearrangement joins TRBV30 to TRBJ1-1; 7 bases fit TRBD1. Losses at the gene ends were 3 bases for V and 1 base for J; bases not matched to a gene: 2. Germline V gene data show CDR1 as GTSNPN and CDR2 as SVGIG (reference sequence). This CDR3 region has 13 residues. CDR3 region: CAWRTGPNTEAFF. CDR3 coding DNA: TGTGCCTGGAGGACAGGGCCGAACACTGAAGCTTTCTTT.

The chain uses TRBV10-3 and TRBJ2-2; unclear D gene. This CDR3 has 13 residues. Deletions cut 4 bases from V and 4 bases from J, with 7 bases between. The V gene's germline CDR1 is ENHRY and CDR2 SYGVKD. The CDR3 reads CAISGTGTGELFF. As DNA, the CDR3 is TGTGCCATCAGTGGGACGGGCACCGGGGAGCTGTTTTTT.

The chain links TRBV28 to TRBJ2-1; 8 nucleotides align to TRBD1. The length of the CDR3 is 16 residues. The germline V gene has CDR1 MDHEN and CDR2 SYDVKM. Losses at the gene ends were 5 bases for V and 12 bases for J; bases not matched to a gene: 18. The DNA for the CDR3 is TGTGCCAGCAGTCCCTACACAGGGGGACTCAAAGGAGGGCAGTTCTTC. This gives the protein CASSPYTGGLKGGQFF.

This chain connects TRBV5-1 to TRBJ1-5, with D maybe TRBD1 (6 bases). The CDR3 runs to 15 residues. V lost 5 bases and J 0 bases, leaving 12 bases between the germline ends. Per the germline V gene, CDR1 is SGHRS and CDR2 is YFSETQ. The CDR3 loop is CASSRTGSSNQPQHF. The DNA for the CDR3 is TGCGCCAGCAGTCGAACAGGGTCTAGCAATCAGCCCCAGCATTTT. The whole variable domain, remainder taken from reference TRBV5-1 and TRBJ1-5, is KAGVTQTPRYLIKTRGQQVTLSCSPISGHRSVSWYQQTPGQGLQFLFEYFSETQRNKGNFPGRFSGRQFSNSRSEMNVSTLELGDSALYLCASSRTGSSNQPQHFGDGTRLSIL.